The 7 T cell receptor beta chains below all came from one sample that was sequenced in a study of preoperative IRX-2 immunotherapy in early breast cancer. This sample's treatment: preoperative locoregional IRX-2 cytokine immunotherapy. Generated by immunoSEQ multiplex PCR, the TCRdb table keeps only in-frame clones and is missing some. The sample lists 25,000 or so clones, over 75% seen once, with approximately 9.4% in the top ten. This material consisted of tumor tissue, taken after IRX-2 immunotherapy. The receptors were gathered from a human donor with breast cancer.

This chain links TRBV28 with TRBJ2-1, with TRBD1 matching over 7 bases. Germline V gene sequence: CDR1 MDHEN, CDR2 SYDVKM. The CDR3 is 13 residues long. Trimming took 7 bases from V and 4 from J; bases not matched to a gene: 4. In nucleotides, the CDR3 is TGTGCCAGCACCAGGGGGAATTACAATGAGCAGTTCTTC. The encoded protein is CASTRGNYNEQFF.

This chain links TRBV9 with TRBJ2-7; the D is unclear. Trimming removed 4 bases from V and 2 bases from J, with 13 bases in between. Germline V lookup: CDR1 SGDLS, CDR2 YYNGEE. CDR3 length: 14 amino acids. The CDR3 bases are TGTGCCAGCAGCCCGACCCTGGGCCCCTACGAGCAGTACTTC. This encodes CASSPTLGPYEQYF.

The CDR3: CASSKQGGSYEQYF. CDR3 DNA: TGTGCCAGCAGCAAACAGGGAGGCTCCTACGAGCAGTACTTC. This chain connects TRBV7-2 to TRBJ2-7, with D perhaps matching TRBD1 or TRBD2 (6 bases each). This CDR3 region has 14 residues. V lost 5 bases and J 0 bases, leaving 11 bases between the germline ends. CDR1 and CDR2 from the germline V gene are SGHTA and FQGNSA.

The sample holds a few counts of this clone. The V and J genes are TRBV4-3 and TRBJ2-6; weak D call: TRBD2 (5 bases). The CDR3 covers 17 residues. V was pared by 7 bases and J by 0 bases, with 16 bases between. Germline CDR1 is LGHNA and CDR2 is YSLEER. CDR3 sequence: CASTHTGSTSGANVLTF. The CDR3, as DNA: TGCGCCAGCACCCACACGGGATCTACCTCTGGGGCCAACGTCCTGACTTTC.

This chain joins TRBV5-1 and TRBJ1-2, with no clear D. Trimming pared 0 bases from V and 8 bases from J, leaving 17 bases between. Germline V gene data show CDR1 as SGHRS and CDR2 as YFSETQ. There are 15 residues in the CDR3. In DNA form, the CDR3 reads TGCGCCAGCAGCTTGGACGGACGTAACTCGGGGGGCTACACCTTC. Encoded protein: CASSLDGRNSGGYTF.

The chain uses TRBV4-1 and TRBJ2-2; D not resolved. Germline V gives CDR1 MGHRA, CDR2 YSYEKL. Trimming stripped 4 bases from V and 1 base from J, with 10 bases between. CDR3 length: 15 residues. The CDR3 DNA reads TGCGCCAGCAGCCGGAGCAGAATGAACACCGGGGAGCTGTTTTTT. Translation: CASSRSRMNTGELFF.

Comment on this clone: The identical CDR3 is also encoded by other nucleotide sequences in the sample. The chain joins TRBV5-1 to TRBJ1-4; TRBD1 agrees at 11 bases. V trimming: 4 bases; J trimming: 8 bases; junction bases outside the gene matches: 4. The CDR3 has 14 residues. In germline, CDR1 is SGHRS, CDR2 YFSETQ. The CDR3 coding sequence is TGCGCCAGCAGCCTGGGACAGGGGGGCGAAAAACTGTTTTTT. It codes for CASSLGQGGEKLFF.